This is a list of T cell receptor beta chains from one sample in a study of T cell repertoires in cytomegalovirus infection. TCRdb recomputed calls from the reads with MiXCR, one row per CDR3 protein. The table records roughly 51,000 distinct CDR3 sequences, more than 15% of them present only once. No antigens are known for them. Sequencing used CD8+ T cells from cultured PBMCs, obtained from culture after CMV antigen stimulation. The receptors shown here come from a human donor in good health (CMV status not recorded). Some clones in this sample may be carry-over from other donors' samples. Both conserved end residues are part of each CDR3. The D gene is left open where the match is weak. Rows may omit the clone size; those that give it use once, few, many or a size class.

D,V,J,size,CDR3,DNA
-,TRBV7-2,TRBJ2-7,few,CASSYTGGANYEQYF,TGTGCCAGCAGTTACACAGGGGGGGCGAACTACGAGCAGTACTTC
TRBD2,TRBV7-9,TRBJ2-3,few,CASSLLPSGPSTDTQYF,TGTGCCAGCAGCTTACTACCTAGCGGTCCTTCCACAGATACGCAGTATTTT
-,TRBV12-3/TRBV12-4,TRBJ1-1,-,CASSSQYSRGAFF,TGTGCCAGCAGTTCCCAGTACTCTAGGGGAGCTTTCTTT
-,TRBV7-8,TRBJ2-1,-,CASSLGQASSYNEQFF,TGTGCCAGCAGCTTAGGCCAGGCCAGCTCCTACAATGAGCAGTTCTTC
-,TRBV7-2,TRBJ2-7,-,CASSPRDTTRQYF,TGTGCCAGCAGCCCCAGGGACACAACCAGGCAGTACTTC
TRBD2,TRBV20-1,TRBJ2-5,few,CSANLGGAMETQYF,TGCAGTGCTAACCTCGGGGGGGCCATGGAGACCCAGTACTTC
-,TRBV12-5,TRBJ2-2,few,CASGMGPNTGELFF,TGTGCTAGTGGTATGGGGCCAAACACCGGGGAGCTGTTTTTT
TRBD2,TRBV7-6,TRBJ2-1,-,CASSLEGSGTYNEQFF,TGTGCCAGCAGCTTAGAGGGTAGCGGGACCTACAATGAGCAGTTCTTC
-,TRBV24-1,TRBJ1-5,many,CATSDSRDGNQPQHF,TGTGCCACCAGTGATTCCAGGGATGGCAATCAGCCCCAGCATTTT
TRBD2,TRBV4-2,TRBJ2-7,few,CASSQGRGGEYEQYF,TGTGCCAGCAGCCAAGGGCGGGGGGGAGAATACGAGCAGTACTTC
-,TRBV4-3,TRBJ2-7,few,CASSQGGRNSYEQYF,TGCGCCAGCAGCCAAGGGGGACGGAATTCCTACGAGCAGTACTTC
-,TRBV28,TRBJ1-2,few,CASSPLDYGYTF,TGTGCCAGCAGCCCCTTGGACTATGGCTACACCTTC
-,TRBV9,TRBJ2-1,-,CASSRTGFNEQFF,TGTGCCAGCAGCCGAACAGGGTTCAATGAGCAGTTCTTC
-,TRBV20-1,TRBJ2-7,few,CSARDARSGHEQYF,TGCAGTGCTAGAGATGCTAGATCGGGCCACGAGCAGTACTTC
-,TRBV5-6,TRBJ2-1,few,CASSLLPGNRLEQFF,TGTGCCAGCAGCTTGCTTCCAGGGAACCGTCTCGAGCAGTTCTTC
-,TRBV7-2,TRBJ1-2,few,CASSLDRGFDYGYTF,TGTGCCAGCAGCTTGGACCGGGGGTTCGACTATGGCTACACCTTC
TRBD1,TRBV27,TRBJ1-4,-,CASSRQGDEKLFF,TGTGCCAGCAGCCGACAGGGAGATGAAAAACTGTTTTTT
-,TRBV19,TRBJ2-1,-,CASSTPLGAPASYSNEQFF,TGTGCCAGTAGTACACCCCTTGGAGCGCCCGCTTCATACTCTAATGAGCAGTTCTTC
TRBD2,TRBV19,TRBJ2-1,-,CASNLAGVRRNEQFF,TGTGCCAGTAACCTAGCGGGAGTAAGGAGGAATGAGCAGTTCTTC
-,TRBV7-8,TRBJ2-4,-,CASSRPDGGWNIQYF,TGTGCCAGCAGCCGCCCAGATGGGGGTTGGAACATTCAGTACTTC
-,TRBV28,TRBJ2-1,few,CASRPRSSYNEQFF,TGTGCCAGCAGGCCCCGGAGCTCCTACAATGAGCAGTTCTTC
-,TRBV6-2/TRBV6-3,TRBJ1-5,many,CASSQYRGNQPQHF,TGTGCCAGCAGTCAATATAGGGGCAATCAGCCCCAGCATTTT
TRBD2,TRBV6-2/TRBV6-3,TRBJ2-1,few,CASSIASSGSSEQFF,TGTGCCAGTAGCATCGCGTCTAGCGGGAGTAGTGAGCAGTTCTTC
-,TRBV7-9,TRBJ2-7,few,CASSRTDSDPEQYF,TGTGCCAGCAGCCGAACGGACAGCGACCCCGAGCAGTACTTC
-,TRBV7-2,TRBJ2-7,few,CASSLKGIRYEQYF,TGTGCCAGCAGCCTAAAAGGGATTCGGTACGAGCAGTACTTC
TRBD1,TRBV4-3,TRBJ2-3,few,CASSQARQGTDTQYF,TGCGCCAGCAGCCAAGCCCGACAGGGGACAGATACGCAGTATTTT
-,TRBV19,TRBJ2-7,few,CASSPKGGYEQYF,TGTGCCAGCAGCCCAAAGGGGGGCTACGAGCAGTACTTC
-,TRBV6-5,TRBJ2-7,once,CASSYSISYEQYF,TGTGCCAGCAGTTACTCGATCAGTTACGAGCAGTACTTC
-,TRBV28,TRBJ1-4,-,CASSPDRLPEKLFF,TGTGCCAGCAGCCCGGACAGACTACCTGAAAAACTGTTTTTT
TRBD1,TRBV7-2,TRBJ1-5,many,CASSLGGTEFNQPQHF,TGTGCCAGCAGCTTAGGAGGGACAGAATTCAATCAGCCCCAGCATTTT
-,TRBV5-4,TRBJ2-2,many,CASSLEFASRPGELFF,TGTGCCAGCAGCTTGGAATTTGCTTCTCGACCCGGGGAGCTGTTTTTT
-,TRBV7-9,TRBJ1-5,-,CASSLSTQPQHF,TGTGCCAGCAGCTTAAGCACTCAGCCCCAGCATTTT
TRBD1,TRBV19,TRBJ1-1,-,CASSSLISGTANTEAFF,TGTGCCAGTAGTAGTTTGATTTCCGGGACAGCGAACACTGAAGCTTTCTTT
TRBD1,TRBV7-2,TRBJ2-2,-,CASGRGQGRTGELFF,TGTGCCAGCGGCCGAGGACAGGGAAGAACCGGGGAGCTGTTTTTT
-,TRBV4-3,TRBJ2-1,few,CASSQGLEAQFF,TGCGCCAGCAGCCAAGGGCTGGAAGCCCAGTTCTTC
-,TRBV19,TRBJ1-1,-,CASSIRYEEGNTEAFF,TGTGCCAGTAGTATAAGGTACGAGGAGGGGAACACTGAAGCTTTCTTT
-,TRBV18,TRBJ1-3,many,CASSGRPYSSGNTIYF,TGTGCCAGCTCAGGCAGGCCTTACAGCTCTGGAAACACCATATATTTT
TRBD1,TRBV7-6,TRBJ2-7,-,CASSSQGARVEQYF,TGTGCCAGCAGCTCCCAGGGGGCTCGTGTCGAGCAGTACTTC
TRBD1,TRBV20-1,TRBJ1-2,-,CSARDRGVSDRGPPNYGYTF,TGCAGTGCTAGAGATAGAGGAGTTTCGGACAGGGGCCCTCCTAACTATGGCTACACCTTC
TRBD2,TRBV7-9,TRBJ2-2,-,CASSLASTSGRARTGELFF,TGTGCCAGCAGCTTAGCGTCGACTAGCGGGAGGGCCCGAACCGGGGAGCTGTTTTTT
-,TRBV6-2/TRBV6-3,TRBJ1-2,-,CASRTGIGYTF,TGTGCCAGCCGCACAGGGATTGGCTACACCTTC